Listed here are 30 T cell receptor beta chains from one sample, sequenced in a study of blood T cell repertoires in COVID-19. Profiled with immunoSEQ multiplex PCR; TCRdb holds only in-frame clones, not every one. The sample lists approximately 220,000 clones, around 82% occurring once. Input material: peripheral blood. These receptors all stem from a woman in her sixties or seventies with acute or convalescent COVID-19.

J is TRBJ1-1 and V is TRBV6-5; D is undetermined. Germline V gene sequence: CDR1 MNHEY, CDR2 SVGAGI. V was trimmed by 0 bases and J by 5 bases, leaving 13 bases between them. The CDR3 sequence is 15 residues long. The DNA for the CDR3 is TGTGCCAGCAGTTACTCTCGGCGGGAGAATACTGAAGCTTTCTTT. This encodes CASSYSRRENTEAFF.

This chain joins TRBV30 and TRBJ2-3, with 7 bases identical to TRBD1. From germline, CDR1 is GTSNPN and CDR2 SVGIG (reference sequence). The J segment lost 6 bases and the V segment lost 5 bases, leaving 8 bases of the junction unmatched. The CDR3 is made up of 13 amino acids. This chain's CDR3 is CAWGRGGLDTQYF. DNA of the CDR3: TGTGCCTGGGGGCGAGGGGGCCTGGATACGCAGTATTTT.

The rearrangement links TRBV6-5 to TRBJ2-3, with D possibly being TRBD2 (6 bases). V dropped 0 bases and J dropped 5 bases, with 15 bases sitting between them. The germline V gene encodes CDR1 MNHEY and CDR2 SVGAGI. The CDR3 is 16 amino acids. CDR3 amino acids: CASSYSGGTVLDTQYF. The DNA for the CDR3 is TGTGCCAGCAGTTACTCGGGTGGGACTGTGTTAGATACGCAGTATTTT.

This chain connects TRBV27 to TRBJ1-6; 7 bases align to TRBD1. With V trimmed by 6 bases and J by 7 bases, 0 bases remained unmatched. This CDR3 contains 12 residues. Germline V gene data show CDR1 as MNHEY and CDR2 as SMNVEV (reference sequence). The chain's CDR3 is CASRQGNSPLHF. The CDR3, as DNA: TGTGCCAGCAGACAGGGGAATTCACCCCTCCACTTT.

A few counts support this clone. The chain recombines TRBV7-2 with TRBJ2-7, with 9 bases aligning to TRBD2. CDR1 SGHTA and CDR2 FQGNSA come from the germline V gene. The V and J ends lost 4 bases and 2 bases, in that order; junction bases with no gene match: 9. The CDR3 spans 16 residues. The CDR3 region has the DNA TGTGCCAGCAGCTCGTATCCGACTAGCGGCGCCTACGAGCAGTACTTC. Amino acids: CASSSYPTSGAYEQYF.

V gene TRBV12-5 combines with J gene TRBJ1-3; D remains ambiguous. Trimming removed 1 base at V and 0 bases at J, with 7 bases between. Per the germline V gene, CDR1 is LGHNT and CDR2 is FRNRAP. This CDR3 contains 15 residues. CDR3 coding DNA: TGTGCTAGTGGTTTGGGAGCGACCTCTGGAAACACCATATATTTT. This codes for CASGLGATSGNTIYF.

The chain combines TRBV5-4 with TRBJ1-1, with D perhaps matching TRBD1 (5 bases). The CDR3 contains 12 residues. Trimming removed 4 bases at V and 4 bases at J, with 8 bases between. Germline lookup yields CDR1 SGHNT and CDR2 YYREEE (reference sequence). CDR3 DNA sequence: TGTGCCAGCAGCATAGGGGTCACTGAAGCTTTCTTT. Its translation is CASSIGVTEAFF.

This sequence joins TRBV28 and TRBJ1-2; 8 bases fit TRBD1. The trim removed 8 bases at V and 4 bases at J, leaving 6 bases unmatched. The CDR3 contains 13 residues. Germline CDR1 is MDHEN and CDR2 is SYDVKM. The CDR3 DNA sequence: TGTGCCAGCCAATCAGACAGGGGCTATGGCTACACCTTC. Its protein is CASQSDRGYGYTF.

The chain joins TRBV27 to TRBJ2-1; a possible D gene is TRBD2 (7 bases). Trimming removed 3 bases at V and 1 base at J, with 19 bases between. Germline V gene sequence: CDR1 MNHEY, CDR2 SMNVEV (reference sequence). CDR3 length equals 18 residues. The CDR3 sequence is CASSFRGARLVSYNEQFF. CDR3 nucleotides: TGTGCCAGCAGTTTCCGGGGGGCCCGACTTGTGTCCTACAATGAGCAGTTCTTC.

This clone was observed a single time. V is TRBV30 and J is TRBJ1-5, with D possibly being TRBD1 (5 bases). Germline V CDR1 and CDR2: GTSNPN, SVGIG (reference sequence). Trimming took off 8 bases at V and 1 base at J, with 12 bases between the two ends. CDR3 size: 13 residues. The CDR3 nucleotides are TGTGCCAGTGGGGCAGGGAGCAATCAGCCCCAGCATTTT. It encodes CASGAGSNQPQHF.

The V gene is TRBV29-1, the J gene TRBJ1-6; weak D call: TRBD1 (5 bases). Trimming shortened V by 0 bases and J by 9 bases, and 15 bases separated the two germline ends. Germline loops: CDR1 SQVTM, CDR2 ANQGSEA. The CDR3 consists of 15 residues. Written as DNA, the CDR3 is TGCAGCGTTGAAGATCGGGGGAGAAGGGGTTCACCCCTCCACTTT. This gives the protein CSVEDRGRRGSPLHF.

The rearrangement joins TRBV9 to TRBJ1-2, with D unresolved. In germline, CDR1 is SGDLS, CDR2 YYNGEE. The CDR3 has 13 amino acids. V shed 2 bases and J shed 4 bases, with 9 bases lying between them. This CDR3 is CASSVTVGYGYTF. CDR3 nucleotide sequence: TGTGCCAGCAGCGTTACGGTCGGCTATGGCTACACCTTC.

The chain has TRBV18 and TRBJ1-2, with 7 bases aligning to TRBD1. The CDR3 runs 15 residues. With 3 bases clipped from V and 4 bases from J, the junction kept 8 bases outside the gene matches. Germline CDR1 KGHSH, CDR2 LQKENI. CDR3 DNA sequence: TGTGCCAGCTCACCCGAAGACAGGGTGAGCTATGGCTACACCTTC. This gives the protein CASSPEDRVSYGYTF.

This chain joins TRBV4-2 and TRBJ2-7, with TRBD2 matching 9 bases. Germline assignment: CDR1 LGHNA and CDR2 YNFKEQ. After removal of 0 bases from V and 2 bases from J, the junction contained 2 bases not matched to a gene. The CDR3 spans 15 residues. The chain's CDR3 is CASSQDRGGAYEQYF. The CDR3, as DNA: TGTGCCAGCAGCCAAGATCGCGGGGGGGCCTACGAGCAGTACTTC.

The gene calls are TRBV30 and TRBJ1-3; 7 bases agree with TRBD1. The CDR3 has 13 residues. The germline V gene has CDR1 GTSNPN and CDR2 SVGIG (reference sequence). The junction had 3 bases not matched to a gene; V was cut back by 2 bases and J by 5 bases. This CDR3 reads CAWSWDSRNTIYF. CDR3 nucleotides: TGTGCCTGGAGTTGGGACAGTCGAAACACCATATATTTT.

The gene calls are TRBV29-1 and TRBJ2-7; 9 bases agree with TRBD1. This CDR3 has 13 residues. Germline loops: CDR1 SQVTM, CDR2 ANQGSEA. The ends lost 6 bases at V and 2 bases at J; junction bases unmatched: 5. CDR3 sequence reads: CSVGGTGTYEQYF. DNA for the CDR3: TGCAGCGTGGGGGGGACAGGGACCTACGAGCAGTACTTC.

This clone has a handful of counts. J is TRBJ2-7 and V is TRBV7-8; D is possibly TRBD1 (5 bases). The CDR3 runs to 14 residues. Germline lookup yields CDR1 SGHVS and CDR2 FQNEAQ. Trimming cost V 0 bases and J 7 bases, with 13 bases left between them. CDR3 loop: CASSLAGASWEQYF. The CDR3 DNA reads TGTGCCAGCAGCTTAGCAGGGGCGTCTTGGGAGCAGTACTTC.

The CDR3 DNA reads TGTGCCAGCAGTTACTACCGGGGAGATACGCAGTATTTT. Translating it yields CASSYYRGDTQYF. V and J are TRBV6-5 and TRBJ2-3; a possible D gene is TRBD2 (5 bases). The CDR3 is 13 amino acids. The germline V gene has CDR1 MNHEY and CDR2 SVGAGI. Trimming shortened V by 1 base and J by 5 bases, and 7 bases separated the two germline ends.

The genes are TRBV7-9 and TRBJ1-3; unclear D gene. Trimming stripped 6 bases from V and 4 bases from J, with 19 bases between. Germline V lookup: CDR1 SEHNR, CDR2 FQNEAQ (reference sequence). The CDR3 extends over 16 amino acids. CDR3 in DNA: TGTGCCAGCAGAGAAATCGGGCCCTCGGGGGGAAACACCATATATTTT. Translation: CASREIGPSGGNTIYF. Using reference TRBV7-9 and TRBJ1-3 for the parts outside the CDR3, the full variable domain is DTGVSQNPRHKITKRGQNVTFRCDPISEHNRLYWYRQTLGQGPEFLTYFQNEAQLEKSRLLSDRFSAERPKGSFSTLEIQRTEQGDSAMYLCASREIGPSGGNTIYFGEGSWLTVV.

The chain joins TRBV5-1 to TRBJ1-1, with 8 bases identical to TRBD1. V lost 2 bases to trimming and J lost 3 bases; unmatched junction nucleotides: 3. The CDR3 has 14 residues. Germline V gene data show CDR1 as SGHRS and CDR2 as YFSETQ. DNA for the CDR3: TGCGCCAGCAGCTTACAGGGGGTACACACTGAAGCTTTCTTT. This encodes CASSLQGVHTEAFF.

This chain joins TRBV7-6 and TRBJ2-7; possibly TRBD1 for D (6 bases). Germline V gives CDR1 SGHVS, CDR2 FNYEAQ. The CDR3 spans 15 residues. Trimming stripped 3 bases from V and 2 bases from J, with 14 bases between. The CDR3 nucleotides read TGTGCCAGCAGCTTGAACAGGGCCGAGACCTACGAGCAGTACTTC. Translated, it gives CASSLNRAETYEQYF.

This rearrangement joins TRBV4-1 to TRBJ2-1; TRBD2 is a possible D gene (6 bases). V was clipped by 1 base and J by 8 bases, with 12 bases between them. CDR1 and CDR2 (germline): MGHRA, YSYEKL. The CDR3 is 14 amino acids. CDR3 DNA sequence: TGCGCCAGCAGCCAAGTTAGGGGCGGGGATGAGCAGTTCTTC. Protein sequence: CASSQVRGGDEQFF.

This chain joins TRBV9 and TRBJ2-1, with 9 bases aligning to TRBD2. The CDR3 loop spans 16 amino acids. CDR1 is SGDLS, CDR2 YYNGEE, per germline. Trimming at V came to 1 base and at J to 8 bases, leaving 10 bases not matched to a gene. CDR3 sequence (DNA): TGTGCCAGCAGCGTAATGGGCGGGGGGGCACTCTATGAGCAGTTCTTC. Protein product: CASSVMGGGALYEQFF.

The chain joins TRBV7-2 to TRBJ2-7; 8 positions agree with TRBD2. Trimming took 1 base from V and 2 from J; bases not matched to a gene: 10. In germline, CDR1 is SGHTA, CDR2 FQGNSA. This CDR3 comprises 17 residues. The CDR3 loop reads CASSLVGGGYGAYEQYF. The CDR3 coding sequence is TGTGCCAGCAGCTTAGTCGGCGGGGGGTATGGTGCCTACGAGCAGTACTTC.

This rearrangement joins TRBV11-3 to TRBJ2-1, with 15 bases lining up with TRBD2. The V and J ends lost 5 bases and 10 bases, in that order; junction bases with no gene match: 6. Germline V gives CDR1 SGHNT, CDR2 YENEEA. The CDR3 contains 15 residues. CDR3 residues: CASSPGTSGGSEQFF. The CDR3 DNA reads TGTGCCAGCAGCCCCGGGACTAGCGGGGGGTCAGAGCAGTTCTTC.

The genes are TRBV19 and TRBJ1-4, with TRBD1 matching 12 bases. The CDR3 totals 15 residues. V lost 6 bases to trimming and J lost 5 bases; unmatched junction nucleotides: 4. The V gene's germline CDR1 is LNHDA and CDR2 SQIVND (reference sequence). CDR3: CASRSGQGANEKLFF. The CDR3 nucleotides are TGTGCCAGTAGATCGGGACAGGGGGCGAATGAAAAACTGTTTTTT.

V usage is TRBV20-1 and J usage is TRBJ1-1; 7 nucleotides line up with TRBD1. CDR1 is DFQATT, CDR2 SNEGSKA, per germline (reference sequence). There are 15 residues in the CDR3. V dropped 3 bases and J dropped 4; count of bases not matched to a gene: 11. CDR3 in amino acids: CSASPDRAGGTEAFF. In DNA form, the CDR3 reads TGCAGTGCTAGTCCTGATAGGGCAGGGGGCACTGAAGCTTTCTTT.

The rearrangement joins TRBV5-6 to TRBJ1-1; TRBD1 aligns across 7 bases. This CDR3 has 13 residues. The V gene's germline CDR1 is SGHDT and CDR2 YYEEEE. The V and J ends lost 7 bases and 4 bases, in that order; junction bases with no gene match: 7. CDR3 nucleotide sequence: TGTGCCAGCGCCAAGGCAGGGGGCACTGAAGCTTTCTTT. Encoded protein: CASAKAGGTEAFF.

This chain links TRBV19 with TRBJ1-5; possible D gene TRBD1, 5 bases. V lost 3 bases and J 6 bases, leaving 12 bases between the germline ends. This CDR3 has 14 amino acids. The V gene's germline CDR1 is LNHDA and CDR2 SQIVND (reference sequence). The CDR3 DNA reads as TGTGCCAGTAGTATCCCAGGGTCGGGTCAGCCCCAGCATTTT. Protein: CASSIPGSGQPQHF.

This clone was found many times. This chain connects TRBV6-2 or TRBV6-3 to TRBJ1-1, with 7 bases that match TRBD1. CDR1 is MNHEY, CDR2 SVGEGT, per germline. The CDR3 loop spans 14 amino acids. V was clipped by 2 bases and J by 4 bases; unmatched bases: 4. The CDR3 region is CASSYGQGGTEAFF. The DNA of the CDR3 is TGTGCCAGCAGTTACGGGCAGGGGGGCACTGAAGCTTTCTTT.